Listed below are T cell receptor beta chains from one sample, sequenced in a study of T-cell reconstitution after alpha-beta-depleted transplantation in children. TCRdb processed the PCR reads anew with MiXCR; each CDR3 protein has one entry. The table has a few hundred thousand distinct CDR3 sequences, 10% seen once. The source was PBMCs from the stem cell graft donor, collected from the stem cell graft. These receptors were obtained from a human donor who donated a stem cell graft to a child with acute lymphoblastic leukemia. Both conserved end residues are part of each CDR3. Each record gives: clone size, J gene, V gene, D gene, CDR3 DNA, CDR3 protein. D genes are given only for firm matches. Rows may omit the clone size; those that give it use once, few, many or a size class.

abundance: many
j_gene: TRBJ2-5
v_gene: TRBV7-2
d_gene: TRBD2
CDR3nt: TGTGCCAGCAGCTCCCGACTAGCGGGAGCGAAAGAGACCCAGTACTTC
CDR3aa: CASSSRLAGAKETQYF

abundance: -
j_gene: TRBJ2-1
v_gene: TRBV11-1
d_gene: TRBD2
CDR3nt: TGTGCCAGCAGCTCACTCGGAGGGCGAGCGGGGCCCGTCTACAATGAGCAGTTCTTC
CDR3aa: CASSSLGGRAGPVYNEQFF

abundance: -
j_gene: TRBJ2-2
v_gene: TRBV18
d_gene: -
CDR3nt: TGTGCCAGCTCACCGATGGCCGGGGAGCTGTTTTTT
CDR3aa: CASSPMAGELFF

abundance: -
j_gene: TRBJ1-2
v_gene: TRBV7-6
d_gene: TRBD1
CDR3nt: TGTGCCAGCAGCGCCGGACAGGATGGCTACACCTTC
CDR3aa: CASSAGQDGYTF

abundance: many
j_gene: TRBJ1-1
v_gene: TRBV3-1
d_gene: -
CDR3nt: TGTGCCAGCAGCCAAGTCGGGGGGAACACTGAAGCTTTCTTT
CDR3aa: CASSQVGGNTEAFF

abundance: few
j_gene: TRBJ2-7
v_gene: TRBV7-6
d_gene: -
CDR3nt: TGTGCCAGCAGCTTAGTCTTGGCGACAGCCCACGAGCAGTACTTC
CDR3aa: CASSLVLATAHEQYF

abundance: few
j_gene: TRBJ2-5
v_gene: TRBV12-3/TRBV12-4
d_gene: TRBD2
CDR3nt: TGTGCCAGCAGTTTAAGGGGAGCGGTAGCGGGAGGGGGTTTGGGCGAGACCCAGTACTTC
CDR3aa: CASSLRGAVAGGGLGETQYF

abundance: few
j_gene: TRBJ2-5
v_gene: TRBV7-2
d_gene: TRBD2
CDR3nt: TGTGCCAGCAGCTTAGGGCTAGCGGGAGTACGTCGAGAGACCCAGTACTTC
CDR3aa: CASSLGLAGVRRETQYF

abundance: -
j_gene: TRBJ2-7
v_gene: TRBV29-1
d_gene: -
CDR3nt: TGCAGCGGTGAGGGGCAGGGCGGCGAGCAGTACTTC
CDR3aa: CSGEGQGGEQYF

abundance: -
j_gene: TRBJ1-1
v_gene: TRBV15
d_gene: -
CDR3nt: TGTGCCACCAGCAGAGCCCGTGGAAGCGCTGAAGCTTTCTTT
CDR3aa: CATSRARGSAEAFF

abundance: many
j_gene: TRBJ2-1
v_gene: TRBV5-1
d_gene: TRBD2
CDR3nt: TGCGCCAGCAGCTTGGTGGTTAGCGGGAGGCCATTCTCCTACAATGAGCAGTTCTTC
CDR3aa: CASSLVVSGRPFSYNEQFF

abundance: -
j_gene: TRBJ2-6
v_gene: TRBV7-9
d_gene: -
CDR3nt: TGTGCCAGCACCCGAAAACGCCGGGACCGCCTAAGCTCTGGGGCCAACGTCCTGACTTTC
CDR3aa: CASTRKRRDRLSSGANVLTF

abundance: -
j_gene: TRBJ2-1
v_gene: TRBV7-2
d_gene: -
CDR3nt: TGTGCCAGCAGCTTAGACAGGGTCACGAGCAATGAGCAGTTCTTC
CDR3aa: CASSLDRVTSNEQFF

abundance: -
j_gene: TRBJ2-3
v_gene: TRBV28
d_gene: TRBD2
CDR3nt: TGTGCAGTATGTGGAGCGGGAGTAGATACGCAGTATTTT
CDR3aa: CAVCGAGVDTQYF

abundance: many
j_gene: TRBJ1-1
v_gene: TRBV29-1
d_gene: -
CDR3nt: TGCAGCGTTGATCTAGGTACAGGGTACACTGAAGCTTTCTTT
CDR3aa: CSVDLGTGYTEAFF

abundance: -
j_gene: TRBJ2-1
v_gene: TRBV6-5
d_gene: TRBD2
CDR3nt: TGTGCCAGCAGAACCGGGACTAGTGAGCAGTTCTTC
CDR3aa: CASRTGTSEQFF

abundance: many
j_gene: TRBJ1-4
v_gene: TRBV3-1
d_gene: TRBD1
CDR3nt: TGTGCCAGCAGCCACAACCCAAACAGGGGAGAAGATGAAAAACTGTTTTTT
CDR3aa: CASSHNPNRGEDEKLFF

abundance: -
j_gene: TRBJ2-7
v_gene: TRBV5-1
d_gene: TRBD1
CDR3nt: TGCGCCAGCAGCTCTAGCTCCGGGACAGGGCCGCGCGAGCAGTACTTC
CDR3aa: CASSSSSGTGPREQYF

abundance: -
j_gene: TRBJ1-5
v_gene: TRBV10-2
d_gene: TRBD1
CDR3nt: TGCGCCAGCAGGGATACAGGGGGCAGTGGCAATCAGCCCCAGCATTTT
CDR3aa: CASRDTGGSGNQPQHF

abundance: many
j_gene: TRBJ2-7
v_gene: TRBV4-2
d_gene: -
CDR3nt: TGTGCCAGCAGCCAAGATCCCCCAGGGGAAGTATCCTACGAGCAGTACTTC
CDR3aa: CASSQDPPGEVSYEQYF